This TCR beta chain originates from a study of blood T cell repertoires in COVID-19. Study details: Sites in the United States, Italy and Spain provided acute and convalescent COVID-19 samples. The cDNA or gDNA used as material had been derived from T cells, B-cell-depleted T cells, or PBMCs.

A single count supports this clone. Trimming shortened V by 8 bases and J by 1 base, and 11 bases separated the two germline ends. The CDR3 is 13 amino acids. Germline V gene lookup returns CDR1 MNHEY and CDR2 SVGAGI. Original handling: Estimation of nucleated cell counts relied on the amplification of reference gene primers. The table came from immunoSEQ multiplex PCR; TCRdb's copy has only in-frame clones and leaves some out. V and J calls and clone size come straight from that table; D and trimming were deduced from the DNA. Among some 250,000 clones listed, about 83% were seen once. This clonotype was sampled from a man aged 35 to 55 with active or convalescent COVID-19. The chain employs TRBV6-5 and TRBJ1-1; tentatively, D is TRBD1 (6 bases). The sample taken for sequencing was peripheral blood. Here the CDR3 reads CASQGQRNTEAFF. Written as DNA, the CDR3 is TGTGCCAGCCAGGGACAAAGGAACACTGAAGCTTTCTTT.